This T cell receptor (beta chain) was recorded in a study of T cells after yellow fever vaccination. Notes on this clonotype: One junction end does not reproduce the germline sequence, and a read error may be involved.

Each CDR3 protein is one row after TCRdb ran MiXCR on the 5' RACE reads. This sample has under 600,000 distinct CDR3 sequences, with about 13% found just once. The source was PBMCs, collected on the day of the yellow fever booster vaccination. This receptor was identified in a man in his thirties or forties who received the YFV17D yellow fever vaccine.

The CDR3, as DNA: TGCAGTGCGTCAAGTCGCAATGAAGGAACCGGGGAGCTGGTTTTT. This codes for CSASSRNEGTGELVF. J is TRBJ2-2 and V is TRBV20-1; D is possibly TRBD2 (5 bases). Per germline, CDR1 DFQATT and CDR2 SNEGSKA (reference sequence). This CDR3 is 15 amino acids long.